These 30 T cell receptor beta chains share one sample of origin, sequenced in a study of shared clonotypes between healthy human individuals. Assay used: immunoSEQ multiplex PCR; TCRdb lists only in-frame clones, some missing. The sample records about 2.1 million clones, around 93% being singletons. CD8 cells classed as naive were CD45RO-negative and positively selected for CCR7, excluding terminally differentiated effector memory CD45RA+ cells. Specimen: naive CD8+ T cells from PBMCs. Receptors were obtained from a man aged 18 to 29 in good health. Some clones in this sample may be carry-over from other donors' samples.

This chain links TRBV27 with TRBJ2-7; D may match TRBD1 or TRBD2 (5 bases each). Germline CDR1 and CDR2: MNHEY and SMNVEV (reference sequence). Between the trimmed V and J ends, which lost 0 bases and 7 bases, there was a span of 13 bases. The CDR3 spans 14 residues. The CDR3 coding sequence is TGTGCCAGCAGTTTATCGGTCCAGGGAGCGGAGCAGTACTTC. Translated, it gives CASSLSVQGAEQYF.

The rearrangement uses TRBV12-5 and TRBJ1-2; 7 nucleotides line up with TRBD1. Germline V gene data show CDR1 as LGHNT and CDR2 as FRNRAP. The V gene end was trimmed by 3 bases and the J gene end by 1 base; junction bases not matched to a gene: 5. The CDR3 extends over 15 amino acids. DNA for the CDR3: TGTGCTAGTGGTTTCGGAACAGGGGTTAACTATGGCTACACCTTC. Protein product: CASGFGTGVNYGYTF.

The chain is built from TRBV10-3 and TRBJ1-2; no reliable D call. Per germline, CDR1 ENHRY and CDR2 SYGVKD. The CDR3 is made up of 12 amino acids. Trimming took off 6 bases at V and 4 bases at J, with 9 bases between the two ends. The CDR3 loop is CAIREGGYGYTF. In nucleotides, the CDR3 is TGTGCCATCAGAGAGGGCGGCTATGGCTACACCTTC.

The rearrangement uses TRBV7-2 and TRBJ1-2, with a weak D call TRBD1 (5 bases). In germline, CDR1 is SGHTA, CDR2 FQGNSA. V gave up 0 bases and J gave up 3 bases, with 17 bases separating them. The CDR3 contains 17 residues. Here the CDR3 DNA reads TGTGCCAGCAGCTTAGCGCATTGGACACCTCAGGACTATGGCTACACCTTC. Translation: CASSLAHWTPQDYGYTF.

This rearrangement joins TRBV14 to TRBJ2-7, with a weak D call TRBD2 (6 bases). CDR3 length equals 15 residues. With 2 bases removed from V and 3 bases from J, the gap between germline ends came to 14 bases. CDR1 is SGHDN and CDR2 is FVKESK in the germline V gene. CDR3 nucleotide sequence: TGTGCCAGCAGCCAAAGGGACTTTACCAACTACGAGCAGTACTTC. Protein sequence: CASSQRDFTNYEQYF.

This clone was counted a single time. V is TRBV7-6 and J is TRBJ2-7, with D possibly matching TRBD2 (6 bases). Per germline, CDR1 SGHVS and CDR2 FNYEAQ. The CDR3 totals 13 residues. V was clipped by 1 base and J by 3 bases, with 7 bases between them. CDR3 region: CASSLDSGYEQYF. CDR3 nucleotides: TGTGCCAGCAGCTTAGATAGCGGCTACGAGCAGTACTTC.

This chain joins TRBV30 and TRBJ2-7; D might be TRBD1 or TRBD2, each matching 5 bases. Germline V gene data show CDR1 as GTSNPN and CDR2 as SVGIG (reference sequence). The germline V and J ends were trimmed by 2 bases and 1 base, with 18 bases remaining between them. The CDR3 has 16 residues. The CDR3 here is CAWSPLPRGPSYEQYF. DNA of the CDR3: TGTGCCTGGAGTCCCCTCCCCCGGGGCCCTTCCTACGAGCAGTACTTC. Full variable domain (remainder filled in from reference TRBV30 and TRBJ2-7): SQTIHQWPATLVQPVGSPLSLECTVEGTSNPNLYWYRQAAGRGLQLLFYSVGIGQISSEVPQNLSASRPQDRQFILSSKKLLLSDSGFYLCAWSPLPRGPSYEQYFGPGTRLTVT.

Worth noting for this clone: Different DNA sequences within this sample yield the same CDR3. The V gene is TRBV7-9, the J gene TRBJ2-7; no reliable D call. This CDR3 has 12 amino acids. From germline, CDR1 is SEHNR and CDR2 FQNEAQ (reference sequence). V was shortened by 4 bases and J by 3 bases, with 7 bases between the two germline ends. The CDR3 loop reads CASSSALYEQYF. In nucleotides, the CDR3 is TGTGCCAGCAGCTCAGCCCTCTACGAGCAGTACTTC.

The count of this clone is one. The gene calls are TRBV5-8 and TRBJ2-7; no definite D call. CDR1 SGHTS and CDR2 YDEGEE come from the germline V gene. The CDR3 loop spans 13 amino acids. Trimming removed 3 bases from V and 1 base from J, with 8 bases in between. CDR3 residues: CASSSTQSYEQYF. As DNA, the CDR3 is TGTGCCAGCAGCTCAACCCAATCCTACGAGCAGTACTTC.

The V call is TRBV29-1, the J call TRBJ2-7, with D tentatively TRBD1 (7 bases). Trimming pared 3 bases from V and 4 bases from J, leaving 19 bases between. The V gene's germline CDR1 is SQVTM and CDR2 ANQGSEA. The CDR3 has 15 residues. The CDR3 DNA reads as TGCAGCGTTGAGAGGGACAGTTATGGAGGGTACGAGCAGTACTTC. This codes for CSVERDSYGGYEQYF.

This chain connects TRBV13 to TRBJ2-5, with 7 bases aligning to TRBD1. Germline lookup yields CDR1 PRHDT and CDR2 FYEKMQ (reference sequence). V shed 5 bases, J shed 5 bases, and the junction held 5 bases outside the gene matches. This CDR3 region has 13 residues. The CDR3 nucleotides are TGTGCCAGCAGCCAAAGGACAGGCGAGACCCAGTACTTC. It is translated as CASSQRTGETQYF.

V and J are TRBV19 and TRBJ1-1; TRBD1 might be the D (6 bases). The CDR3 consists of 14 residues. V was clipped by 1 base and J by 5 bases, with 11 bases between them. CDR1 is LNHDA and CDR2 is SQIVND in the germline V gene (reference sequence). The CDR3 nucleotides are TGTGCCAGTAGTATAGGAGGGGGGAAGACTGAAGCTTTCTTT. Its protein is CASSIGGGKTEAFF.

The CDR3 DNA is TGTGCCAGCAGCCTAGACAGGGGTTACTACGAGCAGTACTTC. It is translated as CASSLDRGYYEQYF. The V call is TRBV7-2, the J call TRBJ2-7, with 8 bases that match TRBD1. This CDR3 is built from 14 residues. Germline loops: CDR1 SGHTA, CDR2 FQGNSA. Trimming cost V 5 bases and J 3 bases; bases outside gene matches: 6.

DNA for the CDR3: TGTGCCAGCAGCTCACTAGCGGGAGGGAGGAATGAGCAGTTCTTC. It specifies CASSSLAGGRNEQFF. V gene TRBV11-2 combines with J gene TRBJ2-1; TRBD2 aligns across 13 bases. After removal of 4 bases from V and 7 bases from J, the junction contained 4 bases not matched to a gene. The CDR3 totals 15 residues. Germline assignment: CDR1 SGHAT and CDR2 FQNNGV. The whole variable domain, filled in from reference TRBV11-2 and TRBJ2-1, reads EAGVAQSPRYKIIEKRQSVAFWCNPISGHATLYWYQQILGQGPKLLIQFQNNGVVDDSQLPKDRFSAERLKGVDSTLKIQPAKLEDSAVYLCASSSLAGGRNEQFFGPGTRLTVL.

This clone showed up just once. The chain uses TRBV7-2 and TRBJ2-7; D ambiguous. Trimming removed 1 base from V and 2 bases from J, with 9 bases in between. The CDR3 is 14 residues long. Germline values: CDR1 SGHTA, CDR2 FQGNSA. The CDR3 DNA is TGTGCCAGCAGCTTAGACGGGCTCCCCTACGAGCAGTACTTC. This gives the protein CASSLDGLPYEQYF. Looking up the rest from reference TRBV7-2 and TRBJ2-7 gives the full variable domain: GAGVSQSPSNKVTEKGKDVELRCDPISGHTALYWYRQSLGQGLEFLIYFQGNSAPDKSGLPSDRFSAERTGGSVSTLTIQRTQQEDSAVYLCASSLDGLPYEQYFGPGTRLTVT.

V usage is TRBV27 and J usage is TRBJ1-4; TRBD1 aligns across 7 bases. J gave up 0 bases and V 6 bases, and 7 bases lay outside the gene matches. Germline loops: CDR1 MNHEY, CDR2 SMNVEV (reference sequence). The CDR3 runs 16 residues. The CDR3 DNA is TGTGCCAGCAGGGGGCCCGACAGGGCAACTAATGAAAAACTGTTTTTT. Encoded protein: CASRGPDRATNEKLFF. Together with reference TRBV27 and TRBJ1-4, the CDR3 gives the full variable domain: EAQVTQNPRYLITVTGKKLTVTCSQNMNHEYMSWYRQDPGLGLRQIYYSMNVEVTDKGDVPEGYKVSRKEKRNFPLILESPSPNQTSLYFCASRGPDRATNEKLFFGSGTQLSVL.

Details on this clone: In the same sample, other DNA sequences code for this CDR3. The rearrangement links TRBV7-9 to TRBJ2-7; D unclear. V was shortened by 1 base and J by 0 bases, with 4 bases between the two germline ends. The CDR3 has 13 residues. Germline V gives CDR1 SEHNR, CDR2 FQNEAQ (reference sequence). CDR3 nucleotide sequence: TGTGCCAGCAGCTTAGGTAACTCCTACGAGCAGTACTTC. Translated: CASSLGNSYEQYF.

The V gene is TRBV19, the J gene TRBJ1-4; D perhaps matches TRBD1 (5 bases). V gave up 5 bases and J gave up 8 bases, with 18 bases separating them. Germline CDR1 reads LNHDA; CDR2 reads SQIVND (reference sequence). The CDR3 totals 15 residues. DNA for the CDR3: TGTGCCAGTAGTCAACCCCGGGGCAGGCCCGAAAAACTGTTTTTT. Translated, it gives CASSQPRGRPEKLFF.

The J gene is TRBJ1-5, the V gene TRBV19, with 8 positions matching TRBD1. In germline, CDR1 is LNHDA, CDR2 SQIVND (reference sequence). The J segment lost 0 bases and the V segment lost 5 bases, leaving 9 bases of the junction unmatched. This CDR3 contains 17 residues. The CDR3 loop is CASSSAGGTYSNQPQHF. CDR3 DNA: TGTGCCAGTAGTTCGGCAGGGGGCACATATAGCAATCAGCCCCAGCATTTT.

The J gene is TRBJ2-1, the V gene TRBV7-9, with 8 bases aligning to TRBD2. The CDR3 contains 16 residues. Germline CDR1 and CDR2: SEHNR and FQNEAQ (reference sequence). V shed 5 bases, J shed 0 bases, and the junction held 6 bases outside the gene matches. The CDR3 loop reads CASSPVAGFSYNEQFF. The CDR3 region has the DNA TGTGCCAGCAGCCCCGTAGCGGGATTCTCCTACAATGAGCAGTTCTTC.

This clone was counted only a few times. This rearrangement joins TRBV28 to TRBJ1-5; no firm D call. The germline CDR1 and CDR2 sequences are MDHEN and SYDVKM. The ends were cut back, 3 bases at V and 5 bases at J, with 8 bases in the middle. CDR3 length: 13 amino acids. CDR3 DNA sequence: TGTGCCAGCAGTTTTTCAGGCCATCAGCCCCAGCATTTT. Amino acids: CASSFSGHQPQHF.

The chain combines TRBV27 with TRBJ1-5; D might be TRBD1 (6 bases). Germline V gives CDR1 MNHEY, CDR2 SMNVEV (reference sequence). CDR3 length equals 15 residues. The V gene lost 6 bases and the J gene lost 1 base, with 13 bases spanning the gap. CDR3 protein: CASRTLTGSNQPQHF. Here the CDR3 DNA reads TGTGCCAGCAGGACCCTTACAGGGAGCAATCAGCCCCAGCATTTT.

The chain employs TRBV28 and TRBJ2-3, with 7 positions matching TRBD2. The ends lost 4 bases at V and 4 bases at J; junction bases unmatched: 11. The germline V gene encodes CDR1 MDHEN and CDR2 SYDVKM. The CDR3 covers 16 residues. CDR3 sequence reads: CASSWTAGVLADTQYF. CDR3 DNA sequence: TGTGCCAGCAGTTGGACCGCGGGAGTCCTCGCAGATACGCAGTATTTT.

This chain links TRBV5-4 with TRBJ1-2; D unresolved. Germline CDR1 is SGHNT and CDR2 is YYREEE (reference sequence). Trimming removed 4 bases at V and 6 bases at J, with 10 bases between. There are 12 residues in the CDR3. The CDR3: CASSARPDGYTF. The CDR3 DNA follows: TGTGCCAGCAGCGCCAGACCGGATGGCTACACCTTC.

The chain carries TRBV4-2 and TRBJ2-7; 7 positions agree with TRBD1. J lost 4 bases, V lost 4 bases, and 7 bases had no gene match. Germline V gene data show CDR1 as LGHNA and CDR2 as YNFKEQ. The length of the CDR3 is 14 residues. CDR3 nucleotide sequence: TGTGCCAGCAGCCCCAGACAGGGTTGGTACGAGCAGTACTTC. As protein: CASSPRQGWYEQYF.

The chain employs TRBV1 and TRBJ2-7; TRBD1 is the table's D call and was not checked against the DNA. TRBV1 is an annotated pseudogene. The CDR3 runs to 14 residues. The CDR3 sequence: CTSSQRTARFEQYF. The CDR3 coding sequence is TGCACCAGCAGCCAACGGACAGCGAGGTTCGAGCAGTACTTC.

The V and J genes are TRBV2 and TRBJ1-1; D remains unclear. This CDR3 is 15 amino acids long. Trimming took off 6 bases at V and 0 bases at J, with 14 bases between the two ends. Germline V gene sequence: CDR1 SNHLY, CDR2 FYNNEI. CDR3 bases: TGTGCCAGCAGCCACGACACGTCCGTGAACACTGAAGCTTTCTTT. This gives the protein CASSHDTSVNTEAFF.

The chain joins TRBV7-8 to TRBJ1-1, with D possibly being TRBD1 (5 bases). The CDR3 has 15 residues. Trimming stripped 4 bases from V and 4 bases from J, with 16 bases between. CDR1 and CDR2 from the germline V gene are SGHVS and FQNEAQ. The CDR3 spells CASSSTSGAITEAFF. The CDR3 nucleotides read TGTGCCAGCAGCTCGACATCCGGGGCCATCACTGAAGCTTTCTTT.

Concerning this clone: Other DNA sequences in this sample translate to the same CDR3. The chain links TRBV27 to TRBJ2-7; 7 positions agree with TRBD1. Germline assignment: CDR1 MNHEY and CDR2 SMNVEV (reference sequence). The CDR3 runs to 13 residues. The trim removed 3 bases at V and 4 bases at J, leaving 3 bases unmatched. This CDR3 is CASSLGRGYEQYF. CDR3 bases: TGTGCCAGCAGTTTGGGCAGGGGGTACGAGCAGTACTTC.

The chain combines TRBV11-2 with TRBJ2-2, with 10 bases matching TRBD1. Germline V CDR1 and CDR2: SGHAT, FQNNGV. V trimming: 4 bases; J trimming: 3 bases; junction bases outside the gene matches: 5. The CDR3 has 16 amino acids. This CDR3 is CASSSPGTGDTGELFF. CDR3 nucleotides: TGTGCCAGCAGCTCCCCCGGGACAGGGGACACCGGGGAGCTGTTTTTT.